Each of the 5 T cell receptor beta chains below was sequenced from the same sample in a study of T-cell memory formation after mild COVID-19. One entry per CDR3 protein results from TCRdb running MiXCR on the 5' RACE reads. The sample has more than 150,000 distinct CDR3 sequences, 20% to 25% seen once. The specimen sequenced was PBMCs or a T cell subset sorted from them (not recorded which). These receptors were obtained from an adult woman who had mild COVID-19 (a few samples of this study predate the infection). Cell type and time point are not known.

This clonotype was seen a few times. J is TRBJ2-3 and V is TRBV5-1, with a weak D call TRBD2 (6 bases). Trimming stripped 2 bases from V and 5 bases from J, with 18 bases between. Germline values: CDR1 SGHRS, CDR2 YFSETQ. The CDR3 runs 16 residues. CDR3 bases: TGCGCCAGCAGCTTCTCCTGGGGACTGGAGGGAGATACGCAGTATTTT. Residues: CASSFSWGLEGDTQYF.

V is TRBV7-9 and J is TRBJ2-6, with D hard to call. Looked up from germline, CDR1 is SEHNR and CDR2 is FQNEAQ (reference sequence). The CDR3 is 16 residues long. With 1 base removed from V and 2 bases from J, the gap between germline ends came to 9 bases. CDR3: CASSLVAGTGANVLTF. The CDR3 bases are TGTGCCAGCAGCTTAGTAGCCGGTACTGGGGCCAACGTCCTGACTTTC.

The chain employs TRBV5-4 and TRBJ2-1; either TRBD1 or TRBD2 may supply D (5 bases each). V was clipped by 6 bases and J by 5 bases, with 18 bases between them. CDR1 and CDR2 from the germline V gene are SGHNT and YYREEE (reference sequence). This CDR3 is 15 amino acids long. CDR3: CASMPEGERNNEQFF. The DNA for the CDR3 is TGTGCCAGCATGCCTGAAGGGGAGAGAAACAATGAGCAGTTCTTC.

In its sample, this clonotype was seen a few times. The chain combines TRBV12-3 or TRBV12-4 with TRBJ2-7; possible D gene TRBD1, 5 bases. Between the trimmed V and J ends, which lost 6 bases and 0 bases, there was a span of 15 bases. CDR3 length: 15 amino acids. The CDR3 DNA reads as TGTGCCAGCAGCCTCCTTGACAGCGCCTCCTACGAGCAGTACTTC. Translation gives CASSLLDSASYEQYF.

The rearrangement joins TRBV4-1 to TRBJ2-1; 10 bases agree with TRBD2. V lost 1 base and J lost 6; bases outside the gene matches: 9. This CDR3 region has 17 residues. Germline lookup yields CDR1 MGHRA and CDR2 YSYEKL. DNA for the CDR3: TGCGCCAGCAGCCAAGGGGTCTCTAGCGGGAGTGGCAATGAGCAGTTCTTC. Residues: CASSQGVSSGSGNEQFF.